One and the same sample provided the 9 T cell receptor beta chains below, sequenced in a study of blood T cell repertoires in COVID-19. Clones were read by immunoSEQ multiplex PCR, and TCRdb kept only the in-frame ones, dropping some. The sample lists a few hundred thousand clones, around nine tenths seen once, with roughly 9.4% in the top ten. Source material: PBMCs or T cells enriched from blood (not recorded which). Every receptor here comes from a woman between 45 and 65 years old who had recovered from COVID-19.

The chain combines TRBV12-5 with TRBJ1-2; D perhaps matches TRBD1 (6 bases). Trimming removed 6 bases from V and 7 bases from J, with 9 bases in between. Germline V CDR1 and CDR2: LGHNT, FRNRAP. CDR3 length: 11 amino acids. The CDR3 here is CASGGASGYTF. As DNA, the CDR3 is TGTGCTAGTGGGGGGGCCTCTGGCTACACCTTC.

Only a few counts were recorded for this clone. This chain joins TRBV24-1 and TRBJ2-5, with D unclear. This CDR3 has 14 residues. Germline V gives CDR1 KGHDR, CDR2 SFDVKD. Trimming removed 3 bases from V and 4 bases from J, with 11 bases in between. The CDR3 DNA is TGTGCCACCAGTGATGAGTATCTAGGAGAGACCCAGTACTTC. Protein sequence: CATSDEYLGETQYF.

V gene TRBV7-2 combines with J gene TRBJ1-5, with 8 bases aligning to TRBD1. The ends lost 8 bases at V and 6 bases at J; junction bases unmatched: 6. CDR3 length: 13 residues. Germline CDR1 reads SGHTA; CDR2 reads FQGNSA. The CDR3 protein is CASADRDSQPQHF. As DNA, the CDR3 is TGTGCCAGCGCGGACAGGGACAGTCAGCCCCAGCATTTT.

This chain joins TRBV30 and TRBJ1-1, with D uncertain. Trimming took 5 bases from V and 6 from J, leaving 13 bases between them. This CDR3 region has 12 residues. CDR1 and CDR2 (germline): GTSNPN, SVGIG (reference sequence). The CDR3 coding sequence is TGTGCCTGGTTCACTGATTTCTCTGAAGCTTTCTTT. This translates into CAWFTDFSEAFF.

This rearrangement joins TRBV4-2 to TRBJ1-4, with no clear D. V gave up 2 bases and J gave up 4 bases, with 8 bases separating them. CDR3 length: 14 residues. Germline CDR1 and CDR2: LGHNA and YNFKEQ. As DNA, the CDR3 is TGTGCCAGCAGCCAAATCCGCGATAATGAAAAACTGTTTTTT. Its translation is CASSQIRDNEKLFF.

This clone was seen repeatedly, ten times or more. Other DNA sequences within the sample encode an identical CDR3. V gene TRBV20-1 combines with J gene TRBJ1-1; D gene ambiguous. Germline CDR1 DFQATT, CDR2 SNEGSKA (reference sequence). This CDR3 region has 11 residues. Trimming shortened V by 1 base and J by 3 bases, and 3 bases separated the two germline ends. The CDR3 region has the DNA TGCAGTGCTAGAGGCGACACTGAAGCTTTCTTT. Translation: CSARGDTEAFF.

For the CDR3, the DNA is TGTGCCAGCAGCCTGATTTTGGGGGGAGAGAACACTGAAGCTTTCTTT. Translated: CASSLILGGENTEAFF. V and J are TRBV7-9 and TRBJ1-1, with D possibly TRBD1 on 5 matching bases. With 5 bases removed from V and 1 base from J, the gap between germline ends came to 17 bases. CDR1 is SEHNR, CDR2 FQNEAQ, per germline (reference sequence). CDR3 length equals 16 residues. Full variable domain (missing parts from reference TRBV7-9 and TRBJ1-1): DTGVSQNPRHKITKRGQNVTFRCDPISEHNRLYWYRQTLGQGPEFLTYFQNEAQLEKSRLLSDRFSAERPKGSFSTLEIQRTEQGDSAMYLCASSLILGGENTEAFFGQGTRLTVV.

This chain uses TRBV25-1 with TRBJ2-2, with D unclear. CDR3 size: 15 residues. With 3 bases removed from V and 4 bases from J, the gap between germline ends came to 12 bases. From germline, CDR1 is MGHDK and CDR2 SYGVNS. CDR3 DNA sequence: TGTGCCAGCAGTGACCCAAGACAAGGCACCGGGGAGCTGTTTTTT. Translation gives CASSDPRQGTGELFF.

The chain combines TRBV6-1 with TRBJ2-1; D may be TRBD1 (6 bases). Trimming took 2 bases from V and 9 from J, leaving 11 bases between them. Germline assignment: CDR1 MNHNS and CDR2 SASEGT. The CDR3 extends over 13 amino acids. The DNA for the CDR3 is TGTGCCAGCAGTGAAAACAGGGTGGCTGAGCAGTTCTTC. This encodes CASSENRVAEQFF.